This paragraph covers one T cell receptor beta chain sequence. Antigen unknown. Profiles of TCR beta VDJ and CDR3 were generated from a genomic DNA template. TCRdb passed the reads through MiXCR, listing each CDR3 protein once. The sample yields 160,000 or so distinct CDR3 sequences, more than 40% seen once. The data stem from a study of CD8+CD57+ T cells in acquired aplastic anemia. Overall study results and limits: There were fewer than 35 CD8+ CDR3 sequences that occurred in both patients and controls.

Whoever was chosen for sequencing had shown CD8+CD57+ cell expansion by flow cytometry. Trimming left V 2 bases short and J 5 bases short, with 7 bases between. This CDR3 has 13 amino acids. Looked up from germline, CDR1 is SGHAT and CDR2 is FQNNGV. This chain uses TRBV11-2 with TRBJ2-1; D not certain. Sequencing was carried out using sorted CD4+, CD8+, or CD8+CD57+ T cells (not recorded which) from PBMCs. The TCR originated in a human donor with aplastic anemia. The CDR3 DNA follows: TGTGCCAGCAGCTTATCCGGTAACAATGAGCAGTTCTTC. Translation: CASSLSGNNEQFF.